This T cell receptor (beta chain) was sequenced during a study of cytomegalovirus exposure and HLA in healthy donors. The PCR was carried out with 60 Vbeta primers and 13 Jbeta primers. Generated by immunoSEQ multiplex PCR, the TCRdb table keeps only in-frame clones and is missing some. The data hold about 190,000 clones, with over 75% observed a single time. The sequenced material came from PBMCs. The receptor comes from a man aged 18 to 29 in good health and CMV-seronegative.

The CDR3 here is CASSEALGTGAFYNSPLHF. CDR3 coding DNA: TGTGCCAGCAGTGAAGCGCTCGGGACAGGGGCTTTCTATAATTCACCCCTCCACTTT. The rearrangement uses TRBV2 and TRBJ1-6, with TRBD1 matching over 10 bases. Looked up from germline, CDR1 is SNHLY and CDR2 is FYNNEI. Unmatched junction bases numbered 8, after V lost 0 bases and J lost 3 bases. The CDR3 extends over 19 amino acids.